A single sample gave rise to the 8 T cell receptor beta chains below, sequenced in a study of T-cell reconstitution after alpha-beta-depleted transplantation in children. Unique molecular identifiers were incorporated when the TCRbeta library was constructed. TCRdb called the PCR reads again in MiXCR, with one record for every CDR3 protein. The sample includes about 580,000 distinct CDR3 sequences, more than 20% seen only once; the top ten take 12% to 15%. Specimen: PBMCs, mostly from graft donor cells, collected 360 days after TCRalphabeta/CD19-depleted stem cell transplant. The receptors derive from a boy in the first two years of life who had a stem cell transplant for acute myeloid leukemia, so the T cells may come from the graft donor.

This clonotype was seen more than once but under ten times. The rearrangement links TRBV20-1 to TRBJ2-5; no clear D gene. From germline, CDR1 is DFQATT and CDR2 SNEGSKA (reference sequence). V was shortened by 6 bases and J by 2 bases, with 10 bases between the two germline ends. The length of the CDR3 is 12 residues. The chain's CDR3 is CSAVVGQETQYF. The CDR3, as DNA: TGCAGTGCGGTTGTTGGGCAAGAGACCCAGTACTTC.

This chain uses TRBV6-5 with TRBJ1-3, with D possibly being TRBD1 (6 bases). Germline-derived CDR1 and CDR2 are MNHEY and SVGAGI. Trimming took off 2 bases at V and 0 bases at J, with 14 bases between the two ends. This CDR3 contains 17 residues. The CDR3 sequence: CASSYGGGRVSGNTIYF. Here the CDR3 DNA reads TGTGCCAGCAGTTACGGTGGGGGCAGAGTCTCTGGAAACACCATATATTTT.

This clonotype was observed a handful of times. The chain links TRBV20-1 to TRBJ2-7; the D gene is possibly TRBD1 (7 bases). V gave up 6 bases and J gave up 10 bases, with 28 bases separating them. The germline gives CDR1 DFQATT, CDR2 SNEGSKA (reference sequence). This CDR3 has 15 amino acids. The CDR3 nucleotides read TGCAGTGCGTACGGGGGCCCAAACAGGGGAGGACTTCAGTACTTC. Translated, it gives CSAYGGPNRGGLQYF.

In its sample, this clonotype was seen many times. The CDR3 bases are TGTGCCATCATGGGAGCGGGGGCCTTGAACACCGGGGAGCTGTTTTTT. Translation: CAIMGAGALNTGELFF. This chain links TRBV10-3 with TRBJ2-2, with 8 bases aligning to TRBD2. Losses at the gene ends were 7 bases for V and 1 base for J; bases not matched to a gene: 8. The CDR3 loop spans 16 amino acids. CDR1 is ENHRY, CDR2 SYGVKD, per germline.

At least ten counts were recorded for this clonotype. The genes are TRBV6-5 and TRBJ2-1, with D tentatively TRBD2 (7 bases). The CDR3 runs to 14 residues. The V end was cut by 0 bases, the J end by 9 bases, with 12 bases between. Germline V gives CDR1 MNHEY, CDR2 SVGAGI. Here the CDR3 DNA reads TGTGCCAGCAGTTACTCTCCAGGGGAGGGTGAGCAGTTCTTC. This sequence encodes CASSYSPGEGEQFF.

This clonotype was seen a single time. This chain connects TRBV27 to TRBJ2-7, with TRBD2 matching over 9 bases. From germline, CDR1 is MNHEY and CDR2 SMNVEV (reference sequence). The CDR3 is made up of 13 amino acids. After removal of 2 bases from V and 9 bases from J, the junction contained 5 bases not matched to a gene. The CDR3 DNA sequence: TGTGCCAGCAGTTTAGTAGCGGGGGACCCGCAGTACTTC. Residues: CASSLVAGDPQYF.

The sample holds a few counts of this clonotype. The V gene is TRBV20-1, the J gene TRBJ1-2; TRBD1 matches at 7 bases. The germline CDR1 and CDR2 sequences are DFQATT and SNEGSKA (reference sequence). J was trimmed by 4 bases and V by 5 bases; bases with no gene match: 10. The CDR3 consists of 14 residues. The DNA for the CDR3 is TGCAGTGCTCCCGGGACAGATCTCGTCTATGGCTACACCTTC. Amino acids: CSAPGTDLVYGYTF.

This chain joins TRBV6-5 and TRBJ1-2, with D uncertain. Germline lookup yields CDR1 MNHEY and CDR2 SVGAGI. V was cut by 6 bases and J by 3 bases, with 11 bases left in between. The CDR3 runs 13 residues. The CDR3: CASSRTAYYGYTF. CDR3 nucleotide sequence: TGTGCCAGCAGCCGGACGGCTTACTATGGCTACACCTTC.